Included here is one TCR beta chain sequence, with context. What it recognizes is unknown. These data come from a study of T cells in Graves' hyperthyroidism and ophthalmopathy. Looking at the study overall: Pretreatment peripheral blood was obtained at initial diagnosis. Whole-study results and caveats: Most thyroid-expanded clonotypes above 0.001 were also found in blood. Researchers report that a 13 V-J model separated ophthalmopathy from stable hyperthyroidism.

RNA transcripts were the template for amplifying TCR beta CDR3 regions. RT-PCR in the first round (using the HTBI primer set) targeted the TCR CDR3. TCRdb fed the multiplex PCR reads into MiXCR, producing one record per CDR3 protein. Of under 550,000 distinct CDR3 sequences listed, just under 20% are singletons. Trimming left V 1 base short and J 3 bases short, with 10 bases between. There are 13 residues in the CDR3. The germline CDR1 and CDR2 sequences are DFQATT and SNEGSKA (reference sequence). The chain joins TRBV20-1 to TRBJ2-7; D perhaps matches TRBD1 (6 bases). What was sequenced was blood. The clonotype was recovered from a man aged 35 to 55 with Graves' ophthalmopathy. CDR3 coding DNA: TGCAGTGCTAGAGGGGACACCCACTACGAGCAGTACTTC. This codes for CSARGDTHYEQYF.